One TCR beta chain is described in this entry. This specimen comes from a study of OX40 agonist ivuxolimab in advanced cancers. V lost 3 bases to trimming and J lost 4 bases; unmatched junction nucleotides: 11. Germline V gene lookup returns CDR1 SGHVS and CDR2 FNYEAQ. This CDR3 contains 16 residues. Clones were sequenced by immunoSEQ multiplex PCR, and TCRdb holds only the in-frame ones, with some missing. The profile covers under 95,000 clones, with over 85% appearing a single time and roughly 6.4% taken by the ten largest. V usage is TRBV7-6 and J usage is TRBJ1-2; 7 bases align to TRBD1. The receptor comes from an adult with an advanced solid tumor such as melanoma, head and neck, liver or kidney cancer. Here the sequenced sample was CD4+ or CD8+ T cells sorted from blood, taken in a trial of the OX40 agonist ivuxolimab. DNA for the CDR3: TGTGCCAGCAGCTTGGTCAGGGGGGGTTCGGGCTATGGCTACACCTTC. Translation: CASSLVRGGSGYGYTF.